Each of the 24 T cell receptor beta chains below was sequenced from the same sample in a study of T-cell memory formation after mild COVID-19. TCRdb re-called the 5' RACE reads with MiXCR, one entry per CDR3 protein. The sample contains about 400,000 distinct CDR3 sequences, 14% of which appear only once. Sequencing input: PBMCs or a T cell subset sorted from them (not recorded which). These receptors were collected from a man younger than 35 who had mild COVID-19 (a few samples of this study predate the infection). Cell type and time point are not known.

The chain joins TRBV12-3 or TRBV12-4 to TRBJ1-2; the match to TRBD1 covers 10 bases. The junction had 3 bases not matched to a gene; V was cut back by 3 bases and J by 2 bases. This CDR3 has 15 residues. The CDR3 loop is CASSLWDRGNYGYTF. The CDR3 coding sequence is TGTGCCAGCAGTTTGTGGGACAGGGGAAACTATGGCTACACCTTC.

This clonotype was seen a few times. This chain uses TRBV7-2 with TRBJ1-5; D might be TRBD1 (6 bases). Between the trimmed V and J ends, which lost 2 bases and 0 bases, there was a span of 8 bases. The CDR3 runs 15 residues. Germline assignment: CDR1 SGHTA and CDR2 FQGNSA. CDR3 sequence reads: CASSLTGISNQPQHF. Here the CDR3 DNA reads TGTGCCAGCAGCTTAACAGGGATTAGCAATCAGCCCCAGCATTTT.

This chain connects TRBV3-1 to TRBJ2-1; D gene unclear. V was shortened by 1 base and J by 4 bases, with 11 bases between the two germline ends. The CDR3 is 15 amino acids. The V gene's germline CDR1 is LGHDT and CDR2 YNNKEL (reference sequence). The CDR3 sequence: CASSQGVVGYNEQFF. The CDR3 DNA is TGTGCCAGCAGCCAAGGAGTAGTCGGGTACAATGAGCAGTTCTTC.

The V call is TRBV6-5, the J call TRBJ1-5, with TRBD1 identical over 8 bases. The CDR3 contains 14 residues. V shed 2 bases and J 7 bases; nucleotides not matched to a gene: 4. Germline CDR1 and CDR2: MNHEY and SVGAGI. CDR3 bases: TGTGCCAGCAGTTACCGAACAGGGGGACAGCCCCAGCATTTT. Residues: CASSYRTGGQPQHF.

V usage is TRBV7-2 and J usage is TRBJ2-5, with no clear D. The CDR3 consists of 21 residues. The germline V gene has CDR1 SGHTA and CDR2 FQGNSA. Between the trimmed V and J ends, which lost 6 bases and 5 bases, there was a span of 37 bases. CDR3 in amino acids: CASSPLPLTWARTETRETQYF. The CDR3 DNA sequence: TGTGCCAGCAGTCCCCTACCCCTAACCTGGGCTAGAACCGAAACGAGGGAGACCCAGTACTTC.

This rearrangement joins TRBV5-1 to TRBJ1-5; D is perhaps TRBD1 (6 bases). CDR3 size: 16 residues. Germline V gives CDR1 SGHRS, CDR2 YFSETQ. Trimming shortened V by 4 bases and J by 5 bases, and 19 bases separated the two germline ends. The CDR3 is CASSPLPTGTYQPQHF. The CDR3 DNA follows: TGCGCCAGCAGCCCCCTCCCGACAGGTACTTATCAGCCCCAGCATTTT.

Written as DNA, the CDR3 is TGTGCCAGCAGTCTATTAGAAAGTAGCACAGATACGCAGTATTTT. It codes for CASSLLESSTDTQYF. The rearrangement joins TRBV12-3 or TRBV12-4 to TRBJ2-3; no reliable D call. Deletions cut 5 bases from V and 0 bases from J, with 12 bases between. CDR3 length: 15 residues.

This clonotype has more than one count but fewer than ten. V usage is TRBV7-8 and J usage is TRBJ1-3; no firm D call. The CDR3 is made up of 16 amino acids. V dropped 0 bases and J dropped 4 bases, with 13 bases sitting between them. CDR1 is SGHVS, CDR2 FQNEAQ, per germline. CDR3 sequence (DNA): TGTGCCAGCAGCTTAGCGGAGTTTCTCGGAGGAAACACCATATATTTT. Its translation is CASSLAEFLGGNTIYF.

Only a few counts were recorded for this clonotype. This chain links TRBV5-1 with TRBJ1-4; D is ambiguous. V shed 0 bases and J shed 4 bases, with 10 bases lying between them. This CDR3 has 15 residues. Germline V gives CDR1 SGHRS, CDR2 YFSETQ. The CDR3 region is CASSLGPGVNEKLFF. The CDR3 DNA reads as TGCGCCAGCAGCTTGGGGCCGGGCGTTAATGAAAAACTGTTTTTT. The variable domain in full, completed from reference TRBV5-1 and TRBJ1-4, reads KAGVTQTPRYLIKTRGQQVTLSCSPISGHRSVSWYQQTPGQGLQFLFEYFSETQRNKGNFPGRFSGRQFSNSRSEMNVSTLELGDSALYLCASSLGPGVNEKLFFGSGTQLSVL.

The sample holds a few counts of this clonotype. The chain links TRBV29-1 to TRBJ1-2; D perhaps matches TRBD1 (6 bases). The CDR3 runs 13 residues. The germline V gene has CDR1 SQVTM and CDR2 ANQGSEA. Trimming took off 7 bases at V and 1 base at J, with 13 bases between the two ends. CDR3 protein: CSAGQTVNYGYTF. CDR3 sequence (DNA): TGCAGCGCCGGACAGACAGTTAACTATGGCTACACCTTC.

This clonotype has just a few counts. The gene calls are TRBV5-5 and TRBJ1-1, with 9 bases fitting TRBD1. This CDR3 comprises 14 residues. Looked up from germline, CDR1 is SGHKS and CDR2 is YYEKEE (reference sequence). Trimming removed 1 base from V and 5 bases from J; junction bases left unmatched: 3. The CDR3 region is CASSLTGGRTEAFF. For the CDR3, the DNA is TGTGCCAGCAGCTTGACAGGGGGCCGGACTGAAGCTTTCTTT.

This clonotype was picked up a small number of times. This CDR3 reads CAIGGDRGRPGELFF. CDR3 sequence (DNA): TGTGCCATCGGTGGGGACAGGGGGCGCCCCGGGGAGCTGTTTTTT. The V and J genes are TRBV10-3 and TRBJ2-2; 12 nucleotides line up with TRBD1. Trimming at V came to 8 bases and at J to 6 bases, leaving 7 bases not matched to a gene. Germline V gives CDR1 ENHRY, CDR2 SYGVKD. This CDR3 has 15 amino acids.

The V gene is TRBV4-1, the J gene TRBJ1-5; D unresolved. Germline V lookup: CDR1 MGHRA, CDR2 YSYEKL. The CDR3 covers 17 residues. Between the trimmed V and J ends, which lost 1 base and 0 bases, there was a span of 13 bases. CDR3 nucleotide sequence: TGCGCCAGCAGCCAAGCACCGCCCGACTATAGCAATCAGCCCCAGCATTTT. It codes for CASSQAPPDYSNQPQHF.

This sequence joins TRBV5-1 and TRBJ2-1, with 8 bases lining up with TRBD2. Germline lookup yields CDR1 SGHRS and CDR2 YFSETQ. The CDR3 has 14 residues. J gave up 6 bases and V 0 bases, and 2 bases lay outside the gene matches. The CDR3 DNA follows: TGCGCCAGCAGCTTGGTAGCGGGGAGCAATGAGCAGTTCTTC. Protein product: CASSLVAGSNEQFF.

This clonotype was detected only a few times. The chain has TRBV5-1 and TRBJ2-5; D is undetermined. V was cut by 1 base and J by 5 bases, with 12 bases left in between. Germline V gene sequence: CDR1 SGHRS, CDR2 YFSETQ. The CDR3 sequence is 14 residues long. As DNA, the CDR3 is TGCGCCAGCAGCTTGCTAGGGTTAGACGAGACCCAGTACTTC. It yields the protein CASSLLGLDETQYF.

This clonotype was counted only a few times. The V gene is TRBV25-1, the J gene TRBJ1-1; D is perhaps TRBD1 (6 bases). Trimming cost V 8 bases and J 4 bases, with 20 bases left between them. This CDR3 comprises 15 residues. Per the germline V gene, CDR1 is MGHDK and CDR2 is SYGVNS. CDR3 DNA: TGTGCCAGCGGCCAAGGGGGGTACCCTGGCACTGAAGCTTTCTTT. Protein: CASGQGGYPGTEAFF.

The chain employs TRBV4-3 and TRBJ2-2; TRBD2 might be the D (5 bases). This CDR3 region has 16 residues. Germline CDR1 and CDR2: LGHNA and YSLEER. V shed 0 bases and J shed 5 bases, with 13 bases lying between them. For the CDR3, the DNA is TGCGCCAGCAGCCAAGATGGGCCGGGAAAAACCGGGGAGCTGTTTTTT. Translated, it gives CASSQDGPGKTGELFF.

The sample holds a few counts of this clonotype. The chain recombines TRBV5-6 with TRBJ1-1; D is unclear. Germline V CDR1 and CDR2: SGHDT, YYEEEE. V was pared by 1 base and J by 3 bases, with 13 bases between. The CDR3 totals 15 residues. CDR3 sequence reads: CASSLRELRDTEAFF. CDR3 nucleotide sequence: TGTGCCAGCAGCTTGCGGGAGCTTCGGGACACTGAAGCTTTCTTT.

This clonotype was seen ten or more times. V usage is TRBV18 and J usage is TRBJ1-1; D is unresolved. The CDR3 consists of 14 residues. Germline CDR1 KGHSH, CDR2 LQKENI. V was trimmed by 2 bases and J by 1 base, leaving 8 bases between them. CDR3 nucleotides: TGTGCCAGCTCACCAACGGCGACGAACACTGAAGCTTTCTTT. Its protein is CASSPTATNTEAFF.

J is TRBJ2-7 and V is TRBV6-2 or TRBV6-3, with 7 bases identical to TRBD2. This CDR3 has 14 residues. The trim removed 5 bases at V and 4 bases at J, leaving 8 bases unmatched. The germline V gene encodes CDR1 MNHEY and CDR2 SVGEGT. CDR3 amino acids: CASSTTSARYEQYV. In nucleotides, the CDR3 is TGTGCCAGCAGTACAACTAGCGCCAGATACGAGCAGTACGTC.

This clonotype was found a few times. The chain carries TRBV27 and TRBJ2-7; TRBD1 might be the D (5 bases). From germline, CDR1 is MNHEY and CDR2 SMNVEV (reference sequence). The CDR3 loop spans 14 amino acids. V gave up 0 bases and J gave up 2 bases, with 8 bases separating them. CDR3 DNA: TGTGCCAGCAGTTTATCGGACACCCCCTACGAGCAGTACTTC. This gives the protein CASSLSDTPYEQYF.

The chain links TRBV13 to TRBJ1-6; maybe TRBD1 (6 bases). V lost 0 bases and J 6 bases, leaving 15 bases between the germline ends. The CDR3 covers 17 residues. The germline CDR1 and CDR2 sequences are PRHDT and FYEKMQ (reference sequence). The CDR3 DNA is TGTGCCAGCAGCTTAGGTGCAGGGGCCATCCGTAATTCACCCCTCCACTTT. This encodes CASSLGAGAIRNSPLHF.

The chain joins TRBV28 to TRBJ2-5; 9 bases are a match to TRBD2. V was pared by 3 bases and J by 5 bases, with 7 bases of the junction left unmatched. The CDR3 consists of 15 residues. Germline V CDR1 and CDR2: MDHEN, SYDVKM. DNA for the CDR3: TGTGCCAGCAGTTTCTTGCGGGGGGGCGGGGAGACCCAGTACTTC. Translating it yields CASSFLRGGGETQYF.

This clonotype was found a few times. This chain connects TRBV4-3 to TRBJ2-1, with TRBD2 matching 8 bases. Trimming removed 1 base from V and 8 bases from J; junction bases left unmatched: 7. The CDR3 length is 15 residues. Germline CDR1 is LGHNA and CDR2 is YSLEER. The CDR3 loop reads CASSQGNGGAYEQFF. The DNA of the CDR3 is TGCGCCAGCAGCCAAGGAAACGGGGGGGCGTATGAGCAGTTCTTC.